Listed below are T cell receptor beta chains from one sample, sequenced in a study of cytomegalovirus exposure and HLA in healthy donors. TCRdb's copy holds only in-frame clones and misses some; the assay was immunoSEQ multiplex PCR. The sample contains roughly 150,000 clones, around 77% of which appear only once. The sequenced sample was PBMCs. These receptors were obtained from a man aged 45 to 65 in good health and CMV-seropositive. The CDR3 runs from the conserved cysteine through the conserved F or W. D genes are given only for firm matches. Clone size is not always given. Where it is, it says once, few, many or a class for expanded clones.

D gene,V gene,clone size,J gene,CDR3 DNA,CDR3 protein
.,TRBV4-1,.,TRBJ2-3,TGCGCCAGCAGCCAAGAATCCCCCCAGGGTACCGCCGTCACAGATACGCAGTATTTT,CASSQESPQGTAVTDTQYF
.,TRBV6-5,.,TRBJ1-2,TGTGCCAGCAGTCCCGGACTTAGCTATGGCTACACCTTC,CASSPGLSYGYTF
TRBD1,TRBV7-2,.,TRBJ1-2,TGTGCCAGCAGCCCTGGGACAGGGAGATATGGCTACACCTTC,CASSPGTGRYGYTF
TRBD1,TRBV28,.,TRBJ1-4,TGTGCCAGCAATATTCCGGGACAAGGGGGCGAAAAACTGTTTTTT,CASNIPGQGGEKLFF
.,TRBV7-9,.,TRBJ2-3,TGTGCCAGCAGCGGAAAGTGGGGGCCTCGGAGCACAGATACGCAGTATTTT,CASSGKWGPRSTDTQYF
.,TRBV19,.,TRBJ1-2,TGTGCCAGTAGTAAGGCGATGGGCCCAAACTATGGCTACACCTTC,CASSKAMGPNYGYTF
.,TRBV15,.,TRBJ1-1,TGTGCCACCAGCAGAGATTGGAGCAAGAACACTGAAGCTTTCTTT,CATSRDWSKNTEAFF
.,TRBV6-5,few,TRBJ2-7,TGTGCCAGCAGATACGACAGGAAGGGATCCTACGAGCAGTACTTC,CASRYDRKGSYEQYF
.,TRBV5-1,.,TRBJ1-4,TGCGCCAGCAGCTTGGATAGTGAAAAACTGTTTTTT,CASSLDSEKLFF
.,TRBV5-6,.,TRBJ1-3,TGTGCCAGCAGCTTGGTTGAGGGAAACACCATATATTTT,CASSLVEGNTIYF
TRBD1,TRBV28,.,TRBJ1-6,TGTGCCACGGCTACTGACAGGGCGTATAAGAATTCACCCCTCCACTTT,CATATDRAYKNSPLHF
TRBD1,TRBV6-5,few,TRBJ1-2,TGTGCCAGCAGTTACTCGATAAACAGGGGGAATCGTGGCTACACCTTC,CASSYSINRGNRGYTF
TRBD2,TRBV4-2,.,TRBJ2-7,TGTGCCAGCAGCCAAGATCTGGGACGGGGGGGATTCTACGAGCAGTACTTC,CASSQDLGRGGFYEQYF
TRBD2,TRBV7-2,.,TRBJ2-7,TGTGCCAGCAGCTCTAGCGGGGGGGCCTCCTACGAGCAGTACTTC,CASSSSGGASYEQYF
TRBD1,TRBV4-1,.,TRBJ1-5,TGCGCCAGCAGCCAAGATGGTACCGGGACAGGGGCCTTTTATAGCAATCAGCCCCAGCATTTT,CASSQDGTGTGAFYSNQPQHF
TRBD2,TRBV11-1,.,TRBJ2-5,TGTGCCAGCAGCAGGACTAGCGGGGGCTCGGAGACCCAGTACTTC,CASSRTSGGSETQYF
.,TRBV21-1,once,TRBJ2-7,TGTGCCAGCAGCAAAGGACAGGGGCCCGCCGGGGCCGAGCAGTACTTC,CASSKGQGPAGAEQYF
TRBD1,TRBV10-3,once,TRBJ2-7,TGTGCCGCCTCCGGGACAGGGGGGACCGGGCAGTACTTC,CAASGTGGTGQYF
TRBD1,TRBV14,.,TRBJ1-4,TGTGCCAGCAGCCCCCTAGGACAGGGGACGAATGAAAAACTGTTTTTT,CASSPLGQGTNEKLFF
TRBD2,TRBV5-1,.,TRBJ2-3,TGCGCCAGCAGCCCAACTAGCGGGGGGGCCCCAGATACGCAGTATTTT,CASSPTSGGAPDTQYF
.,TRBV27,once,TRBJ1-2,TGTGCCAGCAGTTTATCGGGCCAGGGGAATGGCTACACCTTC,CASSLSGQGNGYTF
.,TRBV27,.,TRBJ1-1,TGTGCCAGCAGTTACGGACAGATGAACACTGAAGCTTTCTTT,CASSYGQMNTEAFF
TRBD1,TRBV14,.,TRBJ1-6,TGTGCCAGCAGCCAAATGACAGGGGGGTATAGTTCACCCCTCCACTTT,CASSQMTGGYSSPLHF
.,TRBV5-5,.,TRBJ2-3,TGTGCCAGCAGCCACCCCGGGGACACCTATGACACAGATACGCAGTATTTT,CASSHPGDTYDTDTQYF
.,TRBV6-4,.,TRBJ2-3,TGTGCCAGCTTATTCCCTCTCCGGACTGACAGCACAGATACGCAGTATTTT,CASLFPLRTDSTDTQYF
.,TRBV4-1,.,TRBJ1-2,TGCGCCAGCAGCCAAGCAGGACTTAACTATGGCTACACCTTC,CASSQAGLNYGYTF
.,TRBV11-2,.,TRBJ1-5,TGTGCCAGCAGCTCTCCCCGCGGGACCTCCAATCAGCCCCAGCATTTT,CASSSPRGTSNQPQHF
.,TRBV5-1,.,TRBJ2-2,TGCGCCAGCAGCTTGGGACAGGCGGCCGGGGAGCTGTTTTTT,CASSLGQAAGELFF
.,TRBV30,few,TRBJ2-7,TGTGCCTGGAGTGAACAGGGATCTCTAGAGCAGTACTTC,CAWSEQGSLEQYF
.,TRBV5-1,.,TRBJ2-3,TGCGCCAGCAGCTTAGAGCGTCACACAGATACGCAGTATTTT,CASSLERHTDTQYF
.,TRBV7-9,.,TRBJ1-1,TGTGCCAGCAGCCACAGGGACACTGAAGCTTTCTTT,CASSHRDTEAFF
TRBD2,TRBV7-9,.,TRBJ2-4,TGTGCCAGCAGTCAGATAGCGGGGGGAATGAAAAACATTCAGTACTTC,CASSQIAGGMKNIQYF
TRBD2,TRBV12-5,.,TRBJ2-1,TGTGCTAGTGGTTCTTTTAGCGGGGGGGCTCGGAGCTCCTACAATGAGCAGTTCTTC,CASGSFSGGARSSYNEQFF
.,TRBV5-5,once,TRBJ1-2,TGTGCCAGCAGCTTGGCCCCGGGGGAGGGTGGCTACACCTTC,CASSLAPGEGGYTF
.,TRBV27,.,TRBJ1-2,TGTGCCAGCAGTTTAGCGGCATCCGGGGGCTACACCTTC,CASSLAASGGYTF
.,TRBV7-2,few,TRBJ2-1,TGTGCCAGCAGCTTACCAAGTGGACTAGGGGGCAATGAGCAGTTCTTC,CASSLPSGLGGNEQFF
.,TRBV6-5,.,TRBJ1-2,TGTGCCAGCAGTCGAGGAGGCGGGCGGGTGTATGGCTACACCTTC,CASSRGGGRVYGYTF
.,TRBV5-1,.,TRBJ2-3,TGCGCCAGCAGCTCGGGTAGGGGCCGCACAGATACGCAGTATTTT,CASSSGRGRTDTQYF
TRBD1,TRBV11-2,.,TRBJ2-7,TGTGCCAGCAGCTTAGGACAGGGGCTCTACGAGCAGTACTTC,CASSLGQGLYEQYF
.,TRBV19,.,TRBJ1-2,TGTGCCAGTAGTACCTTAAGCCTGAGGCGGAGGACTAACTATGGCTACACCTTC,CASSTLSLRRRTNYGYTF
TRBD1,TRBV5-4,.,TRBJ2-3,TGTGCCAGCAGCTTGCAGGGGGCCACAGATACGCAGTATTTT,CASSLQGATDTQYF
.,TRBV5-4,.,TRBJ2-5,TGTGCCAGCAGCGGAGGCAGTCAAGAGACCCAGTACTTC,CASSGGSQETQYF
TRBD2,TRBV13,.,TRBJ2-1,TGTGCCAGCACGGGGGGGCGTGAGCAGTTCTTC,CASTGGREQFF
TRBD1,TRBV30,.,TRBJ1-4,TGTGCCTGGAGTAGACAGGGTAATGAAAAACTGTTTTTT,CAWSRQGNEKLFF
TRBD1,TRBV4-1,.,TRBJ1-5,TGCGCCAGCAGCCAAGGTACACCGGGACAGGGTAGCAATCAGCCCCAGCATTTT,CASSQGTPGQGSNQPQHF
.,TRBV18,.,TRBJ2-1,TGTGCCAGCTCACCAGGCAGGGACAATGAGCAGTTCTTC,CASSPGRDNEQFF
TRBD2,TRBV29-1,.,TRBJ2-5,TGCAGCGTTGAAGATTCGAGCGGGGCCGGGACCCAGTACTTC,CSVEDSSGAGTQYF
.,TRBV4-3,few,TRBJ1-6,TGCGCCAGCAGCCAAATCCGGGCAGGGTACTCACCCCTCCACTTT,CASSQIRAGYSPLHF
TRBD2,TRBV5-6,.,TRBJ2-1,TGTGCCAGCAGCTTGGGTGCAGCGGGGGCTATCTACAATGAGCAGTTCTTC,CASSLGAAGAIYNEQFF
TRBD2,TRBV4-3,.,TRBJ2-2,TGCGCCAGCAGTAGAAGCCCCCAGGGTAGCGGGGAGCTGCTTTTT,CASSRSPQGSGELLF
.,TRBV11-3,.,TRBJ2-5,TGTGCCAGCAGCTTAGCCGGGGGAGAGGAGACCCAGTACTTC,CASSLAGGEETQYF
.,TRBV4-1,.,TRBJ2-4,TGCGCCAGCAGCCAAGATTCGATGGGGGCGCGGAAAATTAACATTCAGTACTTC,CASSQDSMGARKINIQYF
TRBD1,TRBV5-1,few,TRBJ1-1,TGCGCCAGCAGCTTGGGATCGACAGGGGGTGAAGCTTTCTTT,CASSLGSTGGEAFF
TRBD2,TRBV4-3,once,TRBJ2-5,TGCGCCAGCAGCCCATTGGGACTAGCGGGGGGGCGGAGAGAGACCCAGTACTTC,CASSPLGLAGGRRETQYF
TRBD1,TRBV9,.,TRBJ1-6,TGTGCCAGCAGCGTTCGCCGGGACAGGGGGATATCACCCCTCCACTTT,CASSVRRDRGISPLHF
TRBD1,TRBV5-1,.,TRBJ1-2,TGCGCCAGCAGCACAGGACAGGGAGATTATGGCTACACCTTC,CASSTGQGDYGYTF
.,TRBV2,.,TRBJ1-2,TGTGCCAGCAGGGAGGACAGCCCCCCTAACTATGGCTACACCTTC,CASREDSPPNYGYTF
TRBD2,TRBV7-2,.,TRBJ2-1,TGTGCCAGCAGCCACCCGAGGCCCAGCGGGGGGGCAAATGAGCAGTTCTTC,CASSHPRPSGGANEQFF
TRBD1,TRBV9,.,TRBJ2-2,TGTGCCAGCAGCTTAACCGGGACAGGTAACTGGGCCGGGGAGCTGTTTTTT,CASSLTGTGNWAGELFF